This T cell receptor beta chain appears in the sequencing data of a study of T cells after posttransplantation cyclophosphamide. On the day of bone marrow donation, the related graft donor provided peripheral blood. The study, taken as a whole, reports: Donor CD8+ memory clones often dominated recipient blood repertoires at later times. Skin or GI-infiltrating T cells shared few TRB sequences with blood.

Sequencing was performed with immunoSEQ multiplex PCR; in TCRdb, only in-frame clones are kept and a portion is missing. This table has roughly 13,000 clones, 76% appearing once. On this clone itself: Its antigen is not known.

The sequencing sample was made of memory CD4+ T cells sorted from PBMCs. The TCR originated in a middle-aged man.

The CDR3 DNA reads as TGCGCCAGCAGCCAAGGTCGACAAACCTTCTATGGCTACACCTTC. It is translated as CASSQGRQTFYGYTF. The J gene is TRBJ1-2, the V gene TRBV4-3, with D uncertain. CDR3 length: 15 amino acids. CDR1 is LGHNA and CDR2 is YSLEER in the germline V gene. V was trimmed by 1 base and J by 4 bases, leaving 13 bases between them.